These T cell receptor beta chains were read from a single sample in a study of response to subunit inactivated influenza vaccine. MiXCR, applied by TCRdb to the RT-PCR reads, yields one record per CDR3 protein. The table includes about 540,000 distinct CDR3 sequences, 20% to 25% detected once. These sequences were also reported in another study, on T cells expressing NK-cell markers.

This specimen was CD4+ T cells sorted from PBMCs, taken 12 days after vaccination. Receptors were obtained from a man between 50 and 59 years old who received an inactivated influenza vaccine. The CDR3 runs from the conserved cysteine through the conserved F or W. The order of the fields is J gene, clone size, D gene, CDR3 length, V gene, CDR3 DNA, CDR3 protein. A D gene is named only where the DNA matches it firmly. Clone sizes are given selectively: once, few, many, or a class where the clone is expanded.

TRBJ1-1 | . | . | 13 | TRBV15 | TGTGCCACCATGAAATTCATGAACACTGAAGCTTTCTTT | CATMKFMNTEAFF
TRBJ2-5 | once | . | 18 | TRBV4-1 | TGCGCCAGCAGCCAAGATCTGATACGTCGGGGGCTAAGAGAGACCCAGTACTTC | CASSQDLIRRGLRETQYF
TRBJ2-3 | once | TRBD2 | 12 | TRBV5-4 | TGTGCCAGCAGCCGCCCGGGACTAGCGAGGTTTTTT | CASSRPGLARFF
TRBJ2-7 | . | . | 12 | TRBV20-1 | TGCAGTGCTCGCCGCGGGCCCTACGAGCAGTACTTC | CSARRGPYEQYF
TRBJ1-2 | few | . | 12 | TRBV6-5 | TGTGCCAGCAGTCAAGGGGGTGAGGGCTACACCTTC | CASSQGGEGYTF
TRBJ2-3 | few | TRBD1 | 17 | TRBV5-1 | TGCGCCAGCAGCTTAAGGCTTGCAGGGGGCTCCACAGATACGCAGTATTTT | CASSLRLAGGSTDTQYF
TRBJ1-4 | . | TRBD1 | 15 | TRBV15 | TGTGCCACCAGCAGCGCCCCGGGACAGGGAAGAAAACTGTTTTTT | CATSSAPGQGRKLFF
TRBJ2-1 | few | TRBD2 | 16 | TRBV7-2 | TGTGCCAGCAGCTTAGGAGGACTAGGAACGTCAAATGAGCAGTTCTTC | CASSLGGLGTSNEQFF
TRBJ2-6 | . | TRBD1 | 13 | TRBV20-1 | TGCAGTGCCACAGGGGCTGGGGCCAACGTCCTGACTTTC | CSATGAGANVLTF
TRBJ2-4 | many | . | 14 | TRBV7-9 | TGTGCCAGCAGCCTCAGTGTAGCCAAAAACATTCAGTACTTC | CASSLSVAKNIQYF
TRBJ1-6 | . | . | 14 | TRBV12-3/TRBV12-4 | TGTGCCAGCAGTTTAGCAGGCCGGGGTTCACCCCTCCACTTT | CASSLAGRGSPLHF
TRBJ2-7 | . | TRBD1 | 17 | TRBV18 | TGTGCCAGCTCACCACCGTGGACAGGGGCCAGCTCCTACGAGCAGTACTTC | CASSPPWTGASSYEQYF
TRBJ2-3 | . | TRBD2 | 15 | TRBV10-3 | TGTGCCATCAGTGACGGGACTAGCGGCACAGATACGCAGTATTTT | CAISDGTSGTDTQYF
TRBJ2-5 | few | . | 14 | TRBV29-1 | TGCAGCGTTGGGGGCCGGGGCATTCAAGAGACCCAGTACTTC | CSVGGRGIQETQYF
TRBJ2-5 | few | TRBD2 | 19 | TRBV20-1 | TGCAGTGCTAGAGATTGGGCTAGCGGGGCCCTTGGGGGTAGGGAGACCCAGTACTTC | CSARDWASGALGGRETQYF
TRBJ2-7 | few | TRBD2 | 14 | TRBV12-3/TRBV12-4 | TGTGCCAGCTCTCCGGGACTAGCAAACTACGAGCAGTACTTC | CASSPGLANYEQYF
TRBJ2-7 | . | TRBD2 | 18 | TRBV20-1 | TGCAGTGCTAGAGATCGTGACAATCGGCGGGGGGGTTCCTACGAGCAGTACTTC | CSARDRDNRRGGSYEQYF
TRBJ2-1 | few | TRBD2 | 19 | TRBV28 | TGTGCCAGCAGTTTATTTGGGGGAGGGCCCTTTGGATCCTACAATGAGCAGTTCTTC | CASSLFGGGPFGSYNEQFF
TRBJ2-7 | few | . | 13 | TRBV6-2/TRBV6-3 | TGTGCCAGCAGTTACTCCATTCTCTACGAGCAGTACTTC | CASSYSILYEQYF
TRBJ1-4 | few | . | 15 | TRBV6-5 | TGTGCCAGCAGCTATTCAGCGGTTATTAATGAAAAACTGTTTTTT | CASSYSAVINEKLFF
TRBJ1-2 | many | . | 13 | TRBV12-3/TRBV12-4 | TGTGCCAGCAGCTTAGACGGGGTGAATGGCTACACCTTC | CASSLDGVNGYTF
TRBJ2-7 | . | . | 12 | TRBV7-9 | TGTGCCAGCAGTGGACCCGCGGACGAGCAGTACTTC | CASSGPADEQYF
TRBJ2-7 | few | TRBD1 | 16 | TRBV13 | TGTGCCAGCAGCTCGGGGGGACAGGGGGCCCTCTACGAGCAGTACTTC | CASSSGGQGALYEQYF
TRBJ2-4 | few | . | 15 | TRBV20-1 | TGCAGTGCTAGAGAAGGGACATTAGCCAAAAACATTCAGTACTTC | CSAREGTLAKNIQYF
TRBJ2-1 | . | TRBD2 | 19 | TRBV11-1 | TGTGCCAGCAGCTCGACTAGCGGGGGGGCGACTACCTCCTACAATGAGCAGTTCTTC | CASSSTSGGATTSYNEQFF
TRBJ2-1 | . | TRBD2 | 15 | TRBV12-3/TRBV12-4 | TGTGCCAGCAGTTTGCGCGGCGGGAGGGCTTCTGAGCAGTTCTTC | CASSLRGGRASEQFF
TRBJ1-1 | . | . | 13 | TRBV24-1 | TGTGCCACCAGTGATTTTGGAGGGCTTGAAGCTTTCTTT | CATSDFGGLEAFF
TRBJ2-3 | . | TRBD1 | 18 | TRBV11-2 | TGTGCCAGCAGCTTACATTTTTACGGGACAGGGAATTCAGATACGCAGTATTTT | CASSLHFYGTGNSDTQYF
TRBJ1-4 | many | TRBD1 | 15 | TRBV6-1 | TGTGCCAGCAGTGCCGGGACAGGGAGTAATGAAAAACTGTTTTTT | CASSAGTGSNEKLFF
TRBJ2-7 | . | . | 14 | TRBV14 | TGTGCCAGCAGCCAAGCTGGAGGTGGGGACGAGCAGTACTTC | CASSQAGGGDEQYF
TRBJ2-7 | few | . | 14 | TRBV5-1 | TGCGCCAGCAGCGTGTCAAAAGGGTCCTACGAGCAGTACTTC | CASSVSKGSYEQYF
TRBJ2-4 | few | . | 15 | TRBV2 | TGTGCCAGCAGTGCAGAGGCCGTGGCCAAAAACATTCAGTACTTC | CASSAEAVAKNIQYF
TRBJ1-6 | . | TRBD1 | 14 | TRBV5-5 | TGTGCCAGCAGTACAACAGGGGAGAATTCACCCCTCCACTTT | CASSTTGENSPLHF
TRBJ2-1 | many | TRBD2 | 14 | TRBV12-3/TRBV12-4 | TGTGCCAGCACCCCGACTAGCGCGGGGGAGGAGCAGTTCTTC | CASTPTSAGEEQFF
TRBJ2-3 | . | TRBD2 | 17 | TRBV7-3 | TGTGCCAGCAGCTTAGGTGGGACTAGCGGGACAACAGATACGCAGTATTTT | CASSLGGTSGTTDTQYF
TRBJ1-1 | few | TRBD1 | 17 | TRBV27 | TGTGCCAGCAGTCCACTATTCCGGGACAGGGTCGACACTGAAGCTTTCTTT | CASSPLFRDRVDTEAFF
TRBJ1-5 | few | . | 15 | TRBV5-1 | TGCGCCAGCAGCTTGGCCGGCGCGGCCGAGGAGCCCCAGCATTTT | CASSLAGAAEEPQHF
TRBJ2-7 | . | TRBD1 | 14 | TRBV6-4 | TGTGCCAGCAGAGTTGACGGACAGGACTACGAGCAGTACTTC | CASRVDGQDYEQYF